This T cell receptor beta chain is from a study of shared clonotypes between healthy human individuals. Study-level results: Rarefaction analysis demonstrated incomplete sorted-subset sequencing notwithstanding large depth.

Splitting of CD4+ cells produced CD45RA+ naive and CD45RA-negative memory subsets. As processed by the authors: Filtering differed for immunoSEQ, which gave only junction sequences without quality scores. Profiled with immunoSEQ multiplex PCR; TCRdb holds only in-frame clones, not every one. V and J calls plus clone size are reproduced from that table; the DNA served to infer D and trimming. The sample contains 2 million or so clones, 90% to 95% of which appear only once. V was clipped by 4 bases and J by 7 bases; unmatched bases: 11. CDR1 is SGHNT, CDR2 YYREEE, per germline (reference sequence). The CDR3 is made up of 16 amino acids. Points on this clone: The antigen is unknown.

The sample consisted of naive CD4+ T cells sorted from blood. Regarding subset: CD45RA+ positively selected. V is TRBV5-4 and J is TRBJ1-2; TRBD1 agrees at 12 bases. This clonotype was sampled from a man aged 18-30 years in good health. In DNA, the CDR3 is TGTGCCAGCAGCACCTGGGACAGGGGGCGGTTAGTTGGCTACACCTTC. Its protein is CASSTWDRGRLVGYTF.